The 29 T cell receptor beta chains listed next were all sequenced from one sample in a study of cytomegalovirus exposure and HLA in healthy donors. The PCR was carried out with 60 Vbeta primers and 13 Jbeta primers. Profiling relied on immunoSEQ multiplex PCR, and the TCRdb table lists in-frame clones only, not all of them. The top ten clones hold less than 3.5% of a sample with a few hundred thousand clones, over 65% of them seen once. The sequenced sample was PBMCs. Receptor source: a woman aged 25 to 39 in good health and CMV-seronegative.

This clone occurred once. This chain uses TRBV5-1 with TRBJ1-4; 7 bases align to TRBD1. CDR3 length: 14 amino acids. The germline V gene encodes CDR1 SGHRS and CDR2 YFSETQ. V lost 4 bases to trimming and J lost 3 bases; unmatched junction nucleotides: 3. CDR3 protein: CASSDRASNEKLFF. The CDR3 bases are TGCGCCAGCAGCGACAGGGCATCTAATGAAAAACTGTTTTTT.

CDR3 sequence reads: CASSFSGRASYNEQFF. CDR3 DNA sequence: TGTGCCAGCAGTTTTAGCGGGAGGGCGTCCTACAATGAGCAGTTCTTC. This rearrangement joins TRBV6-5 to TRBJ2-1; 11 bases align to TRBD2. The CDR3 extends over 16 amino acids. Germline CDR1 reads MNHEY; CDR2 reads SVGAGI. The V gene end was trimmed by 4 bases and the J gene end by 1 base; junction bases not matched to a gene: 3.

The V and J genes are TRBV11-2 and TRBJ2-3; the D is unclear. Between the trimmed V and J ends, which lost 5 bases and 2 bases, there was a span of 11 bases. Germline loops: CDR1 SGHAT, CDR2 FQNNGV. The CDR3 is 14 residues long. The CDR3 DNA follows: TGTGCCAGCAGCGCCCGTCTATACACAGATACGCAGTATTTT. Translated, it gives CASSARLYTDTQYF.

This chain links TRBV19 with TRBJ2-7, with 7 bases identical to TRBD1. This CDR3 comprises 13 residues. Germline trimming cut 5 bases from V and 4 bases from J; bases unmatched to any gene: 5. Germline-derived CDR1 and CDR2 are LNHDA and SQIVND (reference sequence). The CDR3 sequence: CASSRDRKYEQYF. In DNA form, the CDR3 reads TGTGCCAGTAGTCGGGACAGAAAATACGAGCAGTACTTC.

The rearrangement links TRBV7-8 to TRBJ2-7; D may be TRBD2 (5 bases). Trimming removed 5 bases at V and 4 bases at J, with 15 bases between. The CDR3 totals 14 residues. Germline CDR1 and CDR2: SGHVS and FQNEAQ. DNA for the CDR3: TGTGCCAGCAGCCTCCTTCTTGGACTTTACGAGCAGTACTTC. Translated: CASSLLLGLYEQYF.

The V call is TRBV6-1, the J call TRBJ2-2; 9 bases fit TRBD2. CDR1 MNHNS and CDR2 SASEGT come from the germline V gene. V lost 2 bases and J lost 3; bases outside the gene matches: 10. There are 18 residues in the CDR3. The CDR3 sequence: CASSEMVGGGGDTGELFF. CDR3 coding DNA: TGTGCCAGCAGTGAAATGGTTGGGGGCGGGGGGGACACCGGGGAGCTGTTTTTT.

The rearrangement uses TRBV4-1 and TRBJ2-7, with 9 bases lining up with TRBD1. The CDR3 is 16 residues long. With 0 bases clipped from V and 3 bases from J, the junction kept 6 bases outside the gene matches. Germline CDR1 MGHRA, CDR2 YSYEKL. This CDR3 is CASSQDGGQGIYEQYF. The CDR3 DNA sequence: TGCGCCAGCAGCCAAGACGGAGGACAGGGGATCTACGAGCAGTACTTC.

The rearrangement uses TRBV5-1 and TRBJ1-1; possibly TRBD1 for D (5 bases). The CDR3 loop spans 12 amino acids. Germline V CDR1 and CDR2: SGHRS, YFSETQ. The V end was cut by 4 bases, the J end by 10 bases, with 14 bases between. For the CDR3, the DNA is TGCGCCAGCAGCGCCCCTCGGGGGAGAGCTTTCTTT. Its protein is CASSAPRGRAFF. The whole variable domain, remainder taken from reference TRBV5-1 and TRBJ1-1, is KAGVTQTPRYLIKTRGQQVTLSCSPISGHRSVSWYQQTPGQGLQFLFEYFSETQRNKGNFPGRFSGRQFSNSRSEMNVSTLELGDSALYLCASSAPRGRAFFGQGTRLTVV.

The gene calls are TRBV7-9 and TRBJ1-2; 9 bases map to TRBD1. Trimming removed 5 bases from V and 7 bases from J; junction bases left unmatched: 5. The CDR3 sequence is 13 residues long. The germline gives CDR1 SEHNR, CDR2 FQNEAQ (reference sequence). CDR3 loop: CASSQQGARGYTF. The CDR3 bases are TGTGCCAGCAGCCAACAGGGGGCGCGTGGCTACACCTTC.

V is TRBV7-8 and J is TRBJ1-5; D call uncertain. V lost 6 bases, J lost 4 bases, and 10 bases lay in between. Germline V CDR1 and CDR2: SGHVS, FQNEAQ. The CDR3 runs 13 residues. CDR3 amino acids: CASRNSLNQPQHF. The CDR3 bases are TGTGCCAGCAGGAACAGTCTAAATCAGCCCCAGCATTTT.

The chain carries TRBV28 and TRBJ2-7, with TRBD1 matching over 10 bases. This CDR3 region has 17 residues. With V trimmed by 5 bases and J by 7 bases, 17 bases remained unmatched. CDR1 is MDHEN, CDR2 SYDVKM, per germline. CDR3 amino acids: CASSPLGAGTGVVEQYF. In DNA form, the CDR3 reads TGTGCCAGCAGTCCCCTGGGGGCCGGGACAGGGGTAGTTGAGCAGTACTTC.

The gene calls are TRBV7-2 and TRBJ2-2; the match to TRBD2 covers 9 bases. The CDR3 runs to 16 residues. V gave up 2 bases and J gave up 4 bases; unmatched junction bases: 5. The germline CDR1 and CDR2 sequences are SGHTA and FQGNSA. CDR3 residues: CASSLSWTSATGELFF. The CDR3 DNA reads TGTGCCAGCAGCTTATCGTGGACTAGCGCCACCGGGGAGCTGTTTTTT. The whole variable domain, remainder taken from reference TRBV7-2 and TRBJ2-2, is GAGVSQSPSNKVTEKGKDVELRCDPISGHTALYWYRQSLGQGLEFLIYFQGNSAPDKSGLPSDRFSAERTGGSVSTLTIQRTQQEDSAVYLCASSLSWTSATGELFFGEGSRLTVL.

The gene calls are TRBV28 and TRBJ2-3, with D possibly TRBD1 on 6 matching bases. The CDR3 contains 16 residues. Germline V gene lookup returns CDR1 MDHEN and CDR2 SYDVKM. V was trimmed by 1 base and J by 1 base, leaving 12 bases between them. The CDR3 spells CASSLFRGFGTDTQYF. Here the CDR3 DNA reads TGTGCCAGCAGTTTATTCAGGGGATTTGGCACAGATACGCAGTATTTT.

This clone has a handful of counts. V usage is TRBV19 and J usage is TRBJ1-4; TRBD1 matches at 7 bases. In germline, CDR1 is LNHDA, CDR2 SQIVND (reference sequence). Trimming cost V 6 bases and J 2 bases; bases outside gene matches: 12. The CDR3 is made up of 17 amino acids. The CDR3 reads CASRGFDRAMTNEKLFF. In nucleotides, the CDR3 is TGTGCCAGTAGGGGTTTTGACAGGGCGATGACTAATGAAAAACTGTTTTTT.

This sequence joins TRBV7-9 and TRBJ2-7; the D is unclear. V lost 5 bases and J lost 0, with 11 bases in between. Per the germline V gene, CDR1 is SEHNR and CDR2 is FQNEAQ (reference sequence). The CDR3 is 14 residues long. CDR3 protein: CASSVGRSSYEQYF. CDR3 bases: TGTGCCAGCAGCGTCGGCAGGTCCTCCTACGAGCAGTACTTC.

This chain joins TRBV4-1 and TRBJ2-2; possible D gene TRBD2, 5 bases. Looked up from germline, CDR1 is MGHRA and CDR2 is YSYEKL. The CDR3 is 16 residues long. V lost 2 bases to trimming and J lost 1 base, with 11 bases between them. As DNA, the CDR3 is TGCGCCAGCAGCCAATCCGCGGGCCTGAACACCGGGGAGCTGTTTTTT. It is translated as CASSQSAGLNTGELFF.

CDR3 DNA sequence: TGTGCCACCCGGACAGGGACAACCTACGAGCAGTACTTC. As protein: CATRTGTTYEQYF. The V gene is TRBV7-9, the J gene TRBJ2-7; 8 bases line up with TRBD1. Germline assignment: CDR1 SEHNR and CDR2 FQNEAQ (reference sequence). Trimming removed 10 bases from V and 2 bases from J; junction bases left unmatched: 7. The CDR3 loop spans 13 amino acids. The full variable domain, its missing parts supplied by reference TRBV7-9 and TRBJ2-7, is DTGVSQNPRHKITKRGQNVTFRCDPISEHNRLYWYRQTLGQGPEFLTYFQNEAQLEKSRLLSDRFSAERPKGSFSTLEIQRTEQGDSAMYLCATRTGTTYEQYFGPGTRLTVT.

This clone was picked up a small number of times. This chain joins TRBV9 and TRBJ2-7; possible D gene TRBD1, 5 bases. Trimming took 0 bases from V and 2 from J, leaving 15 bases between them. Germline V lookup: CDR1 SGDLS, CDR2 YYNGEE. CDR3 length equals 16 residues. For the CDR3, the DNA is TGTGCCAGCAGCGTAGGAGCAGGGCCTTCCCCCTACGAGCAGTACTTC. This codes for CASSVGAGPSPYEQYF.

The rearrangement uses TRBV27 and TRBJ2-1; 8 bases line up with TRBD1. The V segment lost 6 bases and the J segment 2 bases; nucleotides outside the gene matches: 6. The CDR3 totals 15 residues. Looked up from germline, CDR1 is MNHEY and CDR2 is SMNVEV (reference sequence). CDR3 amino acids: CASSQGASAYNEQFF. CDR3 sequence (DNA): TGTGCCAGCAGCCAGGGGGCGTCCGCCTACAATGAGCAGTTCTTC.

The chain joins TRBV29-1 to TRBJ2-7; 9 bases agree with TRBD2. The CDR3 is 13 amino acids. The ends lost 3 bases at V and 6 bases at J; junction bases unmatched: 6. CDR1 and CDR2 from the germline V gene are SQVTM and ANQGSEA. The CDR3 nucleotides are TGCAGCGTTGAGCGGGAGGGTAATCGCGAGCAGTACTTC. Its translation: CSVEREGNREQYF.

This clone was detected only a few times. The chain has TRBV7-9 and TRBJ2-5, with 8 bases matching TRBD1. Germline V CDR1 and CDR2: SEHNR, FQNEAQ (reference sequence). With 4 bases clipped from V and 1 base from J, the junction kept 2 bases outside the gene matches. The CDR3 spans 14 residues. The CDR3 loop is CASSSGQVQETQYF. CDR3 coding DNA: TGTGCCAGCAGCTCGGGACAGGTCCAAGAGACCCAGTACTTC.

This clone was counted a single time. The chain combines TRBV7-6 with TRBJ2-5; the D gene is possibly TRBD2 (6 bases). The last part of the DNA fits TRBJ2-7 better; the J call may be wrong. There are 14 residues in the CDR3. CDR1 and CDR2 (germline): SGHVS, FNYEAQ. CDR3 coding DNA: TGTGCCAGCAGCTTATCCGGGAGTGGGTACGAGCAGTACTTC. It is translated as CASSLSGSGYEQYF.

This clone was counted a single time. The chain joins TRBV13 to TRBJ1-2; no reliable D call. The germline V and J ends were trimmed by 8 bases and 5 bases, with 6 bases remaining between them. This CDR3 spans 10 amino acids. Germline V CDR1 and CDR2: PRHDT, FYEKMQ (reference sequence). The CDR3 nucleotides read TGTGCCAGCGCGGGGTATGGCTACACCTTC. Translation gives CASAGYGYTF. The full variable domain, its missing parts supplied by reference TRBV13 and TRBJ1-2, is AAGVIQSPRHLIKEKRETATLKCYPIPRHDTVYWYQQGPGQDPQFLISFYEKMQSDKGSIPDRFSAQQFSDYHSELNMSSLELGDSALYFCASAGYGYTFGSGTRLTVV.

V gene TRBV14 combines with J gene TRBJ2-2; 9 nucleotides match TRBD2. CDR3 length: 16 residues. Trimming took 4 bases from V and 4 from J; bases not matched to a gene: 7. The V gene's germline CDR1 is SGHDN and CDR2 FVKESK. Here the CDR3 reads CASSLYSGGSTGELFF. The CDR3, as DNA: TGTGCCAGCAGCCTATATAGCGGGGGTAGCACCGGGGAGCTGTTTTTT.

This rearrangement joins TRBV5-8 to TRBJ2-5; 8 nucleotides match TRBD1. The CDR3 runs to 14 residues. With V trimmed by 2 bases and J by 1 base, 1 base remained unmatched. The germline V gene encodes CDR1 SGHTS and CDR2 YDEGEE. The CDR3 DNA sequence: TGTGCCAGCAGCTTTGGGACAGGCCAAGAGACCCAGTACTTC. This encodes CASSFGTGQETQYF.

About this clone itself: This CDR3 is missing its conserved last phenylalanine or tryptophan, likely due to a read error. The limits of the CDR3 on the DNA are not certain, so only TCRdb's listed CDR3 is given. The chain couples TRBV5-6 to TRBJ2-7; the table gives TRBD1 as D, unverified against the DNA. Termini included, the CDR3 measures 11 amino acids. Germline CDR1 SGHDT, CDR2 YYEEEE. This CDR3 is CASSLVGQGGI.

The J gene is TRBJ1-6, the V gene TRBV30; D might be TRBD1 (5 bases). CDR1 and CDR2 (germline): GTSNPN, SVGIG (reference sequence). This CDR3 is built from 14 residues. Trimming cost V 4 bases and J 0 bases, with 7 bases left between them. DNA for the CDR3: TGTGCCTGGAAAAGGGGCTCCTATAATTCACCCCTCCACTTT. Translated, it gives CAWKRGSYNSPLHF.

This chain links TRBV6-6 with TRBJ1-1, with 8 bases matching TRBD1. This CDR3 spans 14 amino acids. The V gene's germline CDR1 is MNHNY and CDR2 SVGAGI (reference sequence). Trimming took 2 bases from V and 2 from J; bases not matched to a gene: 1. CDR3 in DNA: TGTGCCAGCAGTTACCAGGGGGCAAACACTGAAGCTTTCTTT. Encoded protein: CASSYQGANTEAFF.

Points on this clone: Other DNA sequences in the sample encode the same CDR3. This chain uses TRBV2 with TRBJ2-7, with a possible D match to TRBD2 (7 bases). The CDR3 has 13 residues. Germline loops: CDR1 SNHLY, CDR2 FYNNEI. Trimming took off 7 bases at V and 7 bases at J, with 17 bases between the two ends. CDR3 DNA: TGTGCCAGCACTGGCGGGAGAGGGGGGGAGCAGTACTTC. Translation: CASTGGRGGEQYF.